The source of this TCR beta chain is a study of memory CD4+ T cells and cytomegalovirus serostatus. Study as a whole: This sample comes from healthy Belgian adults, under 10 CMV seropositive, 24 seronegative. Points from the study as a whole: Repertoires predicted CMV serostatus with median bootstrapped AUC of about 0.96.

CDR3 length: 14 residues. Trimming pared 7 bases from V and 3 bases from J, leaving 16 bases between. Germline CDR1 and CDR2: MDHEN and SYDVKM. The sort gate was single viable CD3+CD4+CD8-CD45RO+ cells for memory CD4+ T cells. A word on this clone: The antigen is not known.

Authors' data handling: After removing out-of-frame reads, 2,204,828 distinct TCRbeta sequences remained. Produced via immunoSEQ multiplex PCR; TCRdb's table is partial and in-frame only. D and trimming were read from the DNA, whereas the V and J calls and clone size are those reported in that table. The data hold about 50,000 clones, with 82% observed a single time. The sequence was collected from an adult in good health and CMV-seronegative. This chain connects TRBV28 to TRBJ2-7; either TRBD1 or TRBD2 may supply D (6 bases each). The sample taken for sequencing was memory CD4+ T cells from blood. CDR3 loop: CASTPGGHDYEQYF. The CDR3 coding sequence is TGTGCCAGCACCCCCGGGGGACACGACTACGAGCAGTACTTC.